This passage covers 8 T cell receptor beta chains from one sample sequenced in a study of cytomegalovirus exposure and HLA in healthy donors. Primers for the PCR totalled 60 Vbeta and 13 Jbeta. Using immunoSEQ multiplex PCR, the repertoire was profiled, and TCRdb retains in-frame clones only, with some absent. The sample comprises 150,000 to 200,000 clones, 81% of which are singletons, and roughly 3.2% rests with the top ten. The sample was PBMCs. The receptors derive from a man aged 40-55 years in good health and CMV-seropositive.

A remark on this clone: The junction departs from the called germline gene at one end, perhaps through a read error. The chain recombines TRBV15 with TRBJ1-2, with TRBD1 matching over 7 bases. The germline V gene encodes CDR1 LNHNV and CDR2 YYDKDF (reference sequence). CDR3 length equals 15 residues. CDR3 nucleotides: TGTGCCACCAGCAGAGATAAGGGGGCGCGGGATGGCCACACCTTC. Protein: CATSRDKGARDGHTF.

As to this clone: One end of the junction does not line up with germline, which may come from a read error. The J gene is TRBJ2-5, the V gene TRBV6-1, with 9 bases lining up with TRBD2. CDR1 and CDR2 from the germline V gene are MNHNS and SASEGT. The CDR3 has 16 amino acids. CDR3 nucleotide sequence: TGCGCCAGCAGTGAGTCGATAGCGGGGGAACTGGAGACCCAGTACTTC. Translating it yields CASSESIAGELETQYF.

This chain links TRBV10-3 with TRBJ2-7, with TRBD2 as a possible D gene (6 bases). CDR1 and CDR2 from the germline V gene are ENHRY and SYGVKD. The germline V and J ends were trimmed by 3 bases and 2 bases, with 14 bases remaining between them. This CDR3 spans 15 amino acids. The CDR3: CAISDETRGPYEQYF. The CDR3 DNA sequence: TGTGCCATCAGTGATGAGACTAGGGGTCCCTACGAGCAGTACTTC.

The J gene is TRBJ2-2, the V gene TRBV2; tentative D call: TRBD1 (5 bases). The germline V and J ends were trimmed by 8 bases and 4 bases, with 11 bases remaining between them. The V gene's germline CDR1 is SNHLY and CDR2 FYNNEI. The CDR3 is 13 residues long. CDR3 protein: CASGRVATGELFF. CDR3 coding DNA: TGTGCCAGCGGCAGGGTGGCCACCGGGGAGCTGTTTTTT.

The table lists this clone with a count of one. The chain joins TRBV6-5 to TRBJ1-5, with D possibly being TRBD1 (6 bases). Deletions cut 2 bases from V and 2 bases from J, with 10 bases between. This CDR3 region has 15 residues. CDR1 is MNHEY, CDR2 SVGAGI, per germline. The CDR3 loop reads CASSYAAGGNQPQHF. The CDR3 DNA is TGTGCCAGCAGTTACGCGGCAGGGGGCAATCAGCCCCAGCATTTT.

The chain has TRBV11-2 and TRBJ1-1, with a tentative D call TRBD1 (5 bases). This CDR3 comprises 15 residues. Germline V gene sequence: CDR1 SGHAT, CDR2 FQNNGV. The V end was cut by 5 bases, the J end by 0 bases, with 13 bases between. CDR3 coding DNA: TGTGCCAGCAGCCGCGGGGGGTTAATGAACACTGAAGCTTTCTTT. Amino acids: CASSRGGLMNTEAFF.

This sequence joins TRBV5-4 and TRBJ1-3; D gene unclear. The germline V gene has CDR1 SGHNT and CDR2 YYREEE (reference sequence). V was trimmed by 3 bases and J by 2 bases, leaving 9 bases between them. The CDR3 sequence is 14 residues long. Here the CDR3 DNA reads TGTGCCAGCAGCTCCCCGGGGACTGGAAACACCATATATTTT. It yields the protein CASSSPGTGNTIYF.

This chain links TRBV27 with TRBJ2-1, with D possibly matching TRBD1 (5 bases). V lost 5 bases and J 8 bases, leaving 13 bases between the germline ends. The germline V gene has CDR1 MNHEY and CDR2 SMNVEV (reference sequence). This CDR3 region has 13 residues. The CDR3 loop is CASSIQVPDEQFF. The CDR3 DNA reads as TGTGCCAGCAGTATACAGGTTCCGGATGAGCAGTTCTTC.